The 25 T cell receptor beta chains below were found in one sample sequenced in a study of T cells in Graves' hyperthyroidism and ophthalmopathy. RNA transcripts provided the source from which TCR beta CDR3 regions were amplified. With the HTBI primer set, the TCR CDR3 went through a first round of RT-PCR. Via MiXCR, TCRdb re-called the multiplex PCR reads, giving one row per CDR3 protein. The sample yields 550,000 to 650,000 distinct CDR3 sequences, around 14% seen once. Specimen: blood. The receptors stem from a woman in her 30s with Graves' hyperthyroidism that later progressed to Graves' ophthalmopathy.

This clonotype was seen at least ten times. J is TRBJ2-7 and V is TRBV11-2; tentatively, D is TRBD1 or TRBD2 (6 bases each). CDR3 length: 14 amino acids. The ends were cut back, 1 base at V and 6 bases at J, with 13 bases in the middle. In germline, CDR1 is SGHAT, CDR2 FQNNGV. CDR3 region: CASSLGGTNIEQYF. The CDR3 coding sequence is TGTGCCAGCAGCTTAGGCGGGACAAATATCGAGCAGTACTTC.

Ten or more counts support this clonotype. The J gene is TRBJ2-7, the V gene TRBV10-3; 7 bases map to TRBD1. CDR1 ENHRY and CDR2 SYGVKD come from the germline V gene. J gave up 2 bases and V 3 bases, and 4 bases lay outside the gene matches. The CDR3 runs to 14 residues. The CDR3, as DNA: TGTGCCATCAGTGATTCGACAGGGCCCTACGAGCAGTACTTC. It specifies CAISDSTGPYEQYF.

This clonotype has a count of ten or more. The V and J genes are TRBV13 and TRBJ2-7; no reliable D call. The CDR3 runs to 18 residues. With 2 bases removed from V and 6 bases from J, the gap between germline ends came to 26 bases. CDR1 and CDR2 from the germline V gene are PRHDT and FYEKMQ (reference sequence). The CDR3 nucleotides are TGTGCCAGCAGCTTAATTGGGCCCTATATCGGCGCACGAACCGAGCAGTACTTC. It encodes CASSLIGPYIGARTEQYF.

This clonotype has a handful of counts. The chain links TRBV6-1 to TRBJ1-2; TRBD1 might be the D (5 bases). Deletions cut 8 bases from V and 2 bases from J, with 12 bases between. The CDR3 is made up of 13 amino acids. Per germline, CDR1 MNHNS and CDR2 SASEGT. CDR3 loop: CASLPRDNYGYTF. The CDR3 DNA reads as TGTGCCAGCCTCCCCCGGGACAACTATGGCTACACCTTC.

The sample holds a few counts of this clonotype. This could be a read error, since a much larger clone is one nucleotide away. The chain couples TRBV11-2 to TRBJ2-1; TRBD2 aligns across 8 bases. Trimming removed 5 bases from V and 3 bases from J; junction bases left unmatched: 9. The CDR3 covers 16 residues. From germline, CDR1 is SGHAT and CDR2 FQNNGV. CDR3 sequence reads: CASSPTGLAGYNEQFF. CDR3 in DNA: TGTGCCAGCAGCCCCACTGGGCTAGCGGGCTACAATGAGCAGTTCTTC.

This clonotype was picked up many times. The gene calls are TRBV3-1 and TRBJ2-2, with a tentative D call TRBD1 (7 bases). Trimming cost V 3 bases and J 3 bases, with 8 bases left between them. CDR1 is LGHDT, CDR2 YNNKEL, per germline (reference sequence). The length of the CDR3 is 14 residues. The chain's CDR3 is CASSHRGDTGELFF. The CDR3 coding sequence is TGTGCCAGCAGCCACAGGGGGGACACCGGGGAGCTGTTTTTT.

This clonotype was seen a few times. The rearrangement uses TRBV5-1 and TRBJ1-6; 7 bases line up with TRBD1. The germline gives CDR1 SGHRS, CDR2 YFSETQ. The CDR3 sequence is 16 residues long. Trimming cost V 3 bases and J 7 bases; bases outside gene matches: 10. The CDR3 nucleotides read TGCGCCAGCAGCTCCACCGGGCCAGGGGGGAATTCACCCCTCCACTTT. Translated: CASSSTGPGGNSPLHF. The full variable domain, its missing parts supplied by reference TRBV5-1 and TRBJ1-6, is KAGVTQTPRYLIKTRGQQVTLSCSPISGHRSVSWYQQTPGQGLQFLFEYFSETQRNKGNFPGRFSGRQFSNSRSEMNVSTLELGDSALYLCASSSTGPGGNSPLHFGNGTRLTVT.

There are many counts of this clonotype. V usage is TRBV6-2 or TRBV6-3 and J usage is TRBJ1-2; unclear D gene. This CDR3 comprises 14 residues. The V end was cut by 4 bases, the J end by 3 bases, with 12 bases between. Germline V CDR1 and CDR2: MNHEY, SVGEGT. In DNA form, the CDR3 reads TGTGCCAGCAGTTTAAGTCCGGAATACTATGGCTACACCTTC. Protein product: CASSLSPEYYGYTF.

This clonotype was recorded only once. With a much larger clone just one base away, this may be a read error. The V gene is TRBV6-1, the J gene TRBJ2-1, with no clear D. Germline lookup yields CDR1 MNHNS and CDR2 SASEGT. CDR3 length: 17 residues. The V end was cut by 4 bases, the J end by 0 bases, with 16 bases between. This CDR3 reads CASSAEDGPSSYNEQFF. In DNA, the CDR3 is TGTGCCAGCAGTGCCGAGGACGGCCCGAGCTCCTACAATGAGCAGTTCTTC.

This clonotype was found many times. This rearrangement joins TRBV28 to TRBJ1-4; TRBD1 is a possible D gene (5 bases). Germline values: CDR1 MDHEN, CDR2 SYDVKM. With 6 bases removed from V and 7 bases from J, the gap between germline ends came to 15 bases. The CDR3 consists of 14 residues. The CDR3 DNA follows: TGTGCCAGCAGCAACACTCACAGGTTTGAAAAACTGTTTTTT. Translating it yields CASSNTHRFEKLFF.

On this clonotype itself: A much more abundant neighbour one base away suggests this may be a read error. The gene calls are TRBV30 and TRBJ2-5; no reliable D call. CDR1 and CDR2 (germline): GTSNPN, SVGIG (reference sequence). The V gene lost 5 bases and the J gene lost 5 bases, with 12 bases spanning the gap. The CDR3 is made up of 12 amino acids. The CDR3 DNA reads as TGTGCCTGGGGTGAGAATGGGGAGACCCAGTACTTC. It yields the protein CAWGENGETQYF.

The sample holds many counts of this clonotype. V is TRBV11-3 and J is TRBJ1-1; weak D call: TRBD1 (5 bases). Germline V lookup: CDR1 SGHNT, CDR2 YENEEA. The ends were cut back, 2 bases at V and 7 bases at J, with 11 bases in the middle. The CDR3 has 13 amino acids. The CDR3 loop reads CASSLSPGREAFF. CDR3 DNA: TGTGCCAGCAGCTTAAGTCCAGGGCGTGAAGCTTTCTTT.

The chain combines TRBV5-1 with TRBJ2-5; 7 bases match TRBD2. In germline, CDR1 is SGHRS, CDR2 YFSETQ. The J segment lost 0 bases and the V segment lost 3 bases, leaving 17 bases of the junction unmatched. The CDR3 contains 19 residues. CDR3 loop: CASSSSRVIAGSYQETQYF. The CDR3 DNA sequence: TGCGCCAGCAGCTCGTCAAGGGTGATAGCGGGCTCGTACCAAGAGACCCAGTACTTC.

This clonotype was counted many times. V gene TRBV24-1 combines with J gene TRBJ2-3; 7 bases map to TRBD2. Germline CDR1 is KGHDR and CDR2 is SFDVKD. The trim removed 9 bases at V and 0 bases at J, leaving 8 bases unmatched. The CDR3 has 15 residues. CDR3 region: CATAPPSGSTDTQYF. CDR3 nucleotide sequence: TGTGCCACCGCCCCTCCTAGCGGAAGCACAGATACGCAGTATTTT.

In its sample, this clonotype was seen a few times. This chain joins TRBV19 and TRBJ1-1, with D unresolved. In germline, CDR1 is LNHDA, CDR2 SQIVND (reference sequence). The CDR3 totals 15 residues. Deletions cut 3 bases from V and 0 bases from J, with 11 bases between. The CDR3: CASSMGTPLNTEAFF. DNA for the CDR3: TGTGCCAGTAGTATGGGAACCCCCTTGAACACTGAAGCTTTCTTT. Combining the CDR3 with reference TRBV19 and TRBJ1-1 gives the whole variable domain DGGITQSPKYLFRKEGQNVTLSCEQNLNHDAMYWYRQDPGQGLRLIYYSQIVNDFQKGDIAEGYSVSREKKESFPLTVTSAQKNPTAFYLCASSMGTPLNTEAFFGQGTRLTVV.

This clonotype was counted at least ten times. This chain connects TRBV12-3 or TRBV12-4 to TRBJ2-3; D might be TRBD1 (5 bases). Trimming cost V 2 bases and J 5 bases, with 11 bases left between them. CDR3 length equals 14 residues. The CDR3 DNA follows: TGTGCCAGCAGTTTAATGGCAGGACAAGATACGCAGTATTTT. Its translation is CASSLMAGQDTQYF.

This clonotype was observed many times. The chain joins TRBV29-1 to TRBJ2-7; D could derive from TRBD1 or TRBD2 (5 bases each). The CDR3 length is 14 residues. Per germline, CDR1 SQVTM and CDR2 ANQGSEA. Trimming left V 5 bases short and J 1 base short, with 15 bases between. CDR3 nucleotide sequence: TGCAGCGTTTATTCGGACTGGGGGTCCTACGAGCAGTACTTC. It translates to CSVYSDWGSYEQYF.

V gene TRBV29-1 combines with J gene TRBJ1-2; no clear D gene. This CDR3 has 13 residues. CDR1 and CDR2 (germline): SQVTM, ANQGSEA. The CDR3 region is CGASSGRRYGYTF. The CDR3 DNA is TGCGGCGCCTCGTCGGGCCGTCGGTATGGCTACACCTTC.

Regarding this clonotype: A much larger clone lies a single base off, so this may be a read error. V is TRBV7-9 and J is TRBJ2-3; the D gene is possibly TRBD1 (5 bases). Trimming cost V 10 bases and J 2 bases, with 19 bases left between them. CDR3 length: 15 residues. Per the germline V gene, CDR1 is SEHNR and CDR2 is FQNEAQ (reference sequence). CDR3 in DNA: TGTGCCACAGGACATACGACACGGCTCACAGATACGCAGTATTTT. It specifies CATGHTTRLTDTQYF.

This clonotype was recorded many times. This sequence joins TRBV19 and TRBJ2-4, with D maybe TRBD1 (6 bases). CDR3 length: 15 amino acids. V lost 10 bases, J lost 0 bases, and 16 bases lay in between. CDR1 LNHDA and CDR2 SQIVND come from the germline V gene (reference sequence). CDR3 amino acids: CATSDRALAKNIQYF. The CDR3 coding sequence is TGTGCCACTTCGGACAGAGCTCTAGCCAAAAACATTCAGTACTTC.

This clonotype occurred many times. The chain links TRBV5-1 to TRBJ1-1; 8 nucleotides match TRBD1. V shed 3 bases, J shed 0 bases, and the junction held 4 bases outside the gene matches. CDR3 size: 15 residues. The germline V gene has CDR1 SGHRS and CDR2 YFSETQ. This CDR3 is CASSSTGGLNTEAFF. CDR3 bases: TGCGCCAGCAGCTCTACAGGGGGACTGAACACTGAAGCTTTCTTT.

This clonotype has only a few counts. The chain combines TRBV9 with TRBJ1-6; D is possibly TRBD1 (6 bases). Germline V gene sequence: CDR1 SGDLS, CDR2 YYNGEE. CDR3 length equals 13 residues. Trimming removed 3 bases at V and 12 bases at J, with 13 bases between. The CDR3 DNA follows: TGTGCCAGCAGCGATCTACAGGGAGGACCCCTCCACTTT. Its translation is CASSDLQGGPLHF. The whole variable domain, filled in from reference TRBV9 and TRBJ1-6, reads DSGVTQTPKHLITATGQRVTLRCSPRSGDLSVYWYQQSLDQGLQFLIQYYNGEERAKGNILERFSAQQFPDLHSELNLSSLELGDSALYFCASSDLQGGPLHFGNGTRLTVT.

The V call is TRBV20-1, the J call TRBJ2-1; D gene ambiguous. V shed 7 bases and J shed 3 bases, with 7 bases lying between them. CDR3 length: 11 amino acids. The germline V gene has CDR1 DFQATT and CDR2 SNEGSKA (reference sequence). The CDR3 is CSEGDYNEQFF. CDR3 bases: TGCAGTGAGGGTGACTACAATGAGCAGTTCTTC.

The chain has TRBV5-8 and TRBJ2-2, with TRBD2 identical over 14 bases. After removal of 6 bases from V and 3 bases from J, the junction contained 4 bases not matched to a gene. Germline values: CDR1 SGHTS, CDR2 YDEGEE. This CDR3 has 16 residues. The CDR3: CASKGGLAGDTGELFF. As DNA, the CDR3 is TGTGCCAGCAAGGGGGGACTAGCGGGAGACACCGGGGAGCTGTTTTTT.

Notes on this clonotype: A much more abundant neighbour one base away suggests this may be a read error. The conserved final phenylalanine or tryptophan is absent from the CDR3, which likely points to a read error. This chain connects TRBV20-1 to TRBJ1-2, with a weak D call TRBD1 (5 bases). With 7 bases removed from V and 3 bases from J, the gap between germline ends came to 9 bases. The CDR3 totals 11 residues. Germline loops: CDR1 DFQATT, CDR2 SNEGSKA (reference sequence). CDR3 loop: CSGRGDYGYTL. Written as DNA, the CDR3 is TGCAGTGGACGGGGGGACTATGGCTACACCCTC.